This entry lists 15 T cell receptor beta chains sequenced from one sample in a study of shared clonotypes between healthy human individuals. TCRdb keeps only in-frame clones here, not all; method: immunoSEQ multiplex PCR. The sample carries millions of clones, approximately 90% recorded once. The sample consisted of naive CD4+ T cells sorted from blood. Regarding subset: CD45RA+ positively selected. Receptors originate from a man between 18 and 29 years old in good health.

The CDR3 region is CASSKGQNTHNEQFF. The CDR3 DNA follows: TGTGCCAGCAGCAAGGGACAGAATACCCACAATGAGCAGTTCTTC. The rearrangement joins TRBV21-1 to TRBJ2-1; the table's TRBD1 call for D was not verified on the DNA. TRBV21-1 is a recognized pseudogene. There are 15 residues in the CDR3.

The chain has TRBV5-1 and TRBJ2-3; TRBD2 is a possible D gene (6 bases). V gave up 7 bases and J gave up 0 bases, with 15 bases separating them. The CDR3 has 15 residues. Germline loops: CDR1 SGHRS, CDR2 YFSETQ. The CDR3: CASGDVAGSTDTQYF. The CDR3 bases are TGCGCCAGCGGGGACGTGGCGGGGAGCACAGATACGCAGTATTTT.

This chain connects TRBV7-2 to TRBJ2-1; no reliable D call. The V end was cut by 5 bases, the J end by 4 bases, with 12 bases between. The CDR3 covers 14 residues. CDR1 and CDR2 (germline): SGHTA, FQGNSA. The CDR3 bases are TGTGCCAGCAGCCCGGACCTATTTTACAATGAGCAGTTCTTC. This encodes CASSPDLFYNEQFF. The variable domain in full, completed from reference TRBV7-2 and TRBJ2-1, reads GAGVSQSPSNKVTEKGKDVELRCDPISGHTALYWYRQSLGQGLEFLIYFQGNSAPDKSGLPSDRFSAERTGGSVSTLTIQRTQQEDSAVYLCASSPDLFYNEQFFGPGTRLTVL.

The CDR3 coding sequence is TGTGCCAGCAGTTACCGCGGGAGGGCGAACACTGAAGCTTTCTTT. Encoded protein: CASSYRGRANTEAFF. This chain connects TRBV6-5 to TRBJ1-1, with D unclear. The CDR3 runs to 15 residues. CDR1 MNHEY and CDR2 SVGAGI come from the germline V gene. V gave up 2 bases and J gave up 1 base, with 11 bases separating them.

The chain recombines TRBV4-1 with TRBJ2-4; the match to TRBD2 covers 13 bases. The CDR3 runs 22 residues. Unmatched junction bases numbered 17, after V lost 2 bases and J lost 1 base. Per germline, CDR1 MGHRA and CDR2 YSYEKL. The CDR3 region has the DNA TGCGCCAGCAGCCAACCCATCCTCCCACTAGCGGGGGGGCGTTGTGCCAAAAACATTCAGTACTTC. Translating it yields CASSQPILPLAGGRCAKNIQYF.

Written as DNA, the CDR3 is TGCGCCAGCAGGGAGGGGTTACAGGAGACCCAGTACTTC. Encoded protein: CASREGLQETQYF. This sequence joins TRBV5-1 and TRBJ2-5, with TRBD2 as a possible D gene (6 bases). The V gene lost 5 bases and the J gene lost 5 bases, with 13 bases spanning the gap. Per the germline V gene, CDR1 is SGHRS and CDR2 is YFSETQ. The CDR3 covers 13 residues.

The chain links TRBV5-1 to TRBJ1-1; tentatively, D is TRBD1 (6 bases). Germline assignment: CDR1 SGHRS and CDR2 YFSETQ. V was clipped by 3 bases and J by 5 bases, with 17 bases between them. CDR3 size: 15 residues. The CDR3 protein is CASSSNRASGTEAFF. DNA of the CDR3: TGCGCCAGCAGCTCTAACAGGGCATCGGGGACTGAAGCTTTCTTT.

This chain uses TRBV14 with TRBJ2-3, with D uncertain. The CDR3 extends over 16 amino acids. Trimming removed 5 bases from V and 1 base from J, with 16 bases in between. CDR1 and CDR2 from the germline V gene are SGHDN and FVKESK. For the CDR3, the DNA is TGTGCCAGCAGCGAACGAGCGATTGCCGGCACAGATACGCAGTATTTT. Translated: CASSERAIAGTDTQYF.

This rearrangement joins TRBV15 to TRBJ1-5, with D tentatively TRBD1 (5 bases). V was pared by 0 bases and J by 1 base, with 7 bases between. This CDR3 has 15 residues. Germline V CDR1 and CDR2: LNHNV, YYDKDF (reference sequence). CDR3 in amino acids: CATSRDKGSNQPQHF. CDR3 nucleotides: TGTGCCACCAGCAGAGATAAGGGGAGCAATCAGCCCCAGCATTTT.

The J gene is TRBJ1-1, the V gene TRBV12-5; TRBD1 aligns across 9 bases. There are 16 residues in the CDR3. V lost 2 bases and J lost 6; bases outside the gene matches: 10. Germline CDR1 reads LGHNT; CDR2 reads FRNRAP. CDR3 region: CASGLIQGQGWAEAFF. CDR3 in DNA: TGTGCTAGTGGTTTGATCCAGGGACAGGGATGGGCTGAAGCTTTCTTT. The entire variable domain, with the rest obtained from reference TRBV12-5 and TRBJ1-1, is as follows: DARVTQTPRHKVTEMGQEVTMRCQPILGHNTVFWYRQTMMQGLELLAYFRNRAPLDDSGMPKDRFSAEMPDATLATLKIQPSEPRDSAVYFCASGLIQGQGWAEAFFGQGTRLTVV.

In nucleotides, the CDR3 is TGTGCCAGCAGCACGGGTGTCTTCGGCGAGCAGTACTTC. As protein: CASSTGVFGEQYF. V and J are TRBV9 and TRBJ2-7; no clear D. This CDR3 is built from 13 residues. V was trimmed by 4 bases and J by 6 bases, leaving 14 bases between them. CDR1 and CDR2 from the germline V gene are SGDLS and YYNGEE.

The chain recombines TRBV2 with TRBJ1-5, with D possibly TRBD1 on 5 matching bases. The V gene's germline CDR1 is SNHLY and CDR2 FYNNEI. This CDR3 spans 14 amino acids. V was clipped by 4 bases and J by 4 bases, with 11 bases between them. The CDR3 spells CASSVGDRNQPQHF. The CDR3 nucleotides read TGTGCCAGCAGTGTCGGGGACCGAAATCAGCCCCAGCATTTT.

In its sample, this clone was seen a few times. CDR3 DNA sequence: TGTGCCAGCAGCTTAGTCTCCCGCGAGCAGTACTTC. This sequence encodes CASSLVSREQYF. This chain joins TRBV11-2 and TRBJ2-7; no firm D call. The CDR3 is 12 residues long. Germline V gene sequence: CDR1 SGHAT, CDR2 FQNNGV. V gave up 1 base and J gave up 6 bases, with 7 bases separating them.

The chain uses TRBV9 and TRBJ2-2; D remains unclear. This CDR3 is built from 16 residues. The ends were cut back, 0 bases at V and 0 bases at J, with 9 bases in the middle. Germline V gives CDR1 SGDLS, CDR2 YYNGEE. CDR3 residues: CASSVAQSTNTGELFF. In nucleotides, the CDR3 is TGTGCCAGCAGCGTAGCACAGAGCACGAACACCGGGGAGCTGTTTTTT.

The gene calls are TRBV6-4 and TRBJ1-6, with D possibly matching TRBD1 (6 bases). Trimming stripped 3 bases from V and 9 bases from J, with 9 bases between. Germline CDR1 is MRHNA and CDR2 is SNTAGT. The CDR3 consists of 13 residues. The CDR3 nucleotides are TGTGCCAGCAGTGAGGGAGGGGGTTCACCCCTCCACTTT. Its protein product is CASSEGGGSPLHF.